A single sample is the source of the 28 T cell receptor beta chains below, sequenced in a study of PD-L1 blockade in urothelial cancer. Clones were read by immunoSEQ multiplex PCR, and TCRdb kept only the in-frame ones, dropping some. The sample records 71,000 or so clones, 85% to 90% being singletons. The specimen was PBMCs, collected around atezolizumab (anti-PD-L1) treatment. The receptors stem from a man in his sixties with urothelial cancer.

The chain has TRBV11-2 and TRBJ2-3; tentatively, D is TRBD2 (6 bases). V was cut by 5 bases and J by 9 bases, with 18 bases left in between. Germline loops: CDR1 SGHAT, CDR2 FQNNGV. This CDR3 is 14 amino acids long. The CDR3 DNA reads TGTGCCAGCAGCCCTGCTGGATCGGGGGAGACGCAGTATTTT. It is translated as CASSPAGSGETQYF.

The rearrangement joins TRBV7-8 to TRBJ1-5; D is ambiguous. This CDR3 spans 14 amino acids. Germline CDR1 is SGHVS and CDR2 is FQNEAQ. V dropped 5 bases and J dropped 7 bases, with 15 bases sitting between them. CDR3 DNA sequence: TGTGCCAGCAGCCACTCCCCGGAGCGGCAGCCCCAGCATTTT. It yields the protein CASSHSPERQPQHF. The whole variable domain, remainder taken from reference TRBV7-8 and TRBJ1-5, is GAGVSQSPRYKVAKRGQDVALRCDPISGHVSLFWYQQALGQGPEFLTYFQNEAQLDKSGLPSDRFFAERPEGSVSTLKIQRTQQEDSAVYLCASSHSPERQPQHFGDGTRLSIL.

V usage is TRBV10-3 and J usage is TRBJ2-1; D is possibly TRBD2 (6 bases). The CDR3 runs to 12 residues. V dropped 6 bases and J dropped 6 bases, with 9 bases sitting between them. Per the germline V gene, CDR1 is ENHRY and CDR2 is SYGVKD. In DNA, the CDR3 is TGTGCCATCAGCCCCGGGAGCAATGAGCAGTTCTTC. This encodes CAISPGSNEQFF.

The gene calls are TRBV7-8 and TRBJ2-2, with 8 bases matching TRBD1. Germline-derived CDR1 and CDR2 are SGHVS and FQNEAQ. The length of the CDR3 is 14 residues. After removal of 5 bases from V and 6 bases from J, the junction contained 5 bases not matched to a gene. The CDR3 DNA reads TGTGCCAGCAGCCGGACAGGGTTGTCCGGGGAGCTGTTTTTT. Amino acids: CASSRTGLSGELFF. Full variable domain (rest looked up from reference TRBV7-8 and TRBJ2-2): GAGVSQSPRYKVAKRGQDVALRCDPISGHVSLFWYQQALGQGPEFLTYFQNEAQLDKSGLPSDRFFAERPEGSVSTLKIQRTQQEDSAVYLCASSRTGLSGELFFGEGSRLTVL.

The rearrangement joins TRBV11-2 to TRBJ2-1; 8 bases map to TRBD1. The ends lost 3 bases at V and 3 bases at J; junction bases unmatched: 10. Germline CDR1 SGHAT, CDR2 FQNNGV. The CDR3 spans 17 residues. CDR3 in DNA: TGTGCCAGCAGCTTCATGCGCGGAACAGGGGGCTACAATGAGCAGTTCTTC. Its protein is CASSFMRGTGGYNEQFF.

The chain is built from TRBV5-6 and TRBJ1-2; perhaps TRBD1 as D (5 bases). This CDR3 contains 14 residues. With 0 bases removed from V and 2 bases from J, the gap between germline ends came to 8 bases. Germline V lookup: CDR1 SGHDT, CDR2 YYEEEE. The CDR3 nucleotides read TGTGCCAGCAGCTTGGCCGCAGGGAACTATGGCTACACCTTC. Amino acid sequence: CASSLAAGNYGYTF.

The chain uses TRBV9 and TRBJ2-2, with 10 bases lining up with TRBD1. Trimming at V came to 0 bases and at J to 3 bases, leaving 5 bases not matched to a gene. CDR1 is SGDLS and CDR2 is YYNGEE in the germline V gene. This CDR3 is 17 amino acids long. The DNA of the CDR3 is TGTGCCAGCAGCGTAGGGGTGGGACAGGGGTACACCGGGGAGCTGTTTTTT. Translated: CASSVGVGQGYTGELFF.

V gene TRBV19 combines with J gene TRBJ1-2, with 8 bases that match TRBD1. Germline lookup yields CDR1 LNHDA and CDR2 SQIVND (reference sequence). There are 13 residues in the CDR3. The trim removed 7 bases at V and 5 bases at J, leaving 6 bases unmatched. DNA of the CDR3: TGTGCCAGTACCCAGACAGGGGATTATGGCTACACCTTC. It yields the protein CASTQTGDYGYTF.

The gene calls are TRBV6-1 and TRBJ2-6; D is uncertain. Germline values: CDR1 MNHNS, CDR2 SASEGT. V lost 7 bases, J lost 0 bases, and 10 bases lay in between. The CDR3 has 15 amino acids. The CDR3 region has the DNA TGTGCCAGCAACAGAATGAACTCTGGGGCCAACGTCCTGACTTTC. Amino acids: CASNRMNSGANVLTF.

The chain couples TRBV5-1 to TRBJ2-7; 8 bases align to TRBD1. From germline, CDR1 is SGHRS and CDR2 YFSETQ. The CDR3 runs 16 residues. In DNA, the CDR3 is TGCGCTTCAGGGACAGGCGACCTGGCTTCTTCCTACGAGCAGTACTTC. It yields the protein CASGTGDLASSYEQYF.

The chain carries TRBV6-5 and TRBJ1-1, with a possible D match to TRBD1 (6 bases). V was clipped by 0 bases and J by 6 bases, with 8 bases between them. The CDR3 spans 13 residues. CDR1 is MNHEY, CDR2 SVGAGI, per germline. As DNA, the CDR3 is TGTGCCAGCAGTTACTCACAGGGTGCTGAAGCTTTCTTT. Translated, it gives CASSYSQGAEAFF.

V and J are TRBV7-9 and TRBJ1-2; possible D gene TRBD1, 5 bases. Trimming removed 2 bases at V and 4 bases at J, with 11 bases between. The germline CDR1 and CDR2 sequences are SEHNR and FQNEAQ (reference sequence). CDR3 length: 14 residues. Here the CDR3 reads CASSLPQGSYGYTF. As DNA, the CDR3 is TGTGCCAGCAGCTTACCCCAGGGTTCCTATGGCTACACCTTC.

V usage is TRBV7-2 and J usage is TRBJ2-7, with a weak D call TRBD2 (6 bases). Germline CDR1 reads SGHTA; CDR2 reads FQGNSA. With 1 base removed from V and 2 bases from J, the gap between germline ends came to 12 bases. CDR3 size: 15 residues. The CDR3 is CASSLVGGPTYEQYF. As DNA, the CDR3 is TGTGCCAGCAGCTTAGTCGGGGGTCCTACCTACGAGCAGTACTTC.

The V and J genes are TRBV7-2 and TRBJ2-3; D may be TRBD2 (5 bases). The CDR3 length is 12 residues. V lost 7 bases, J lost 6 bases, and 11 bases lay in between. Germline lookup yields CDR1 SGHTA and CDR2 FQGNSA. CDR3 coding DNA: TGTGCCAGCACACATTCGGGGGATACGCAGTATTTT. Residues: CASTHSGDTQYF.

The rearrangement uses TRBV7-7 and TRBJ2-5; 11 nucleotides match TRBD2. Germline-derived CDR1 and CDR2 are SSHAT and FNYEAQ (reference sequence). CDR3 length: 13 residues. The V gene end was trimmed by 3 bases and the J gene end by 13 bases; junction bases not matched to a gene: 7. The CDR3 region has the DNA TGTGCCAGCAGCTTGGGGACTAGCGGAGCCTTGTACTTC. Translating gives CASSLGTSGALYF.

The CDR3 nucleotides read TGTGCCAGCAGGTACGAAGCGGGAATGGCCGGGGAGCTGTTTTTT. Amino acids: CASRYEAGMAGELFF. The rearrangement links TRBV6-1 to TRBJ2-2, with 7 bases matching TRBD2. The CDR3 is 15 amino acids. V lost 6 bases to trimming and J lost 6 bases; unmatched junction nucleotides: 10. Germline CDR1 is MNHNS and CDR2 is SASEGT.

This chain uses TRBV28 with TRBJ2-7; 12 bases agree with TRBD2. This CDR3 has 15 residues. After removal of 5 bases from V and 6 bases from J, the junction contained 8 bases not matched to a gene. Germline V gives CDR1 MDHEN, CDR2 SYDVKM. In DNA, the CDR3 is TGTGCCAGCAGTCCCCCTAAGACTAGCGGGAGCGAGCAGTACTTC. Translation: CASSPPKTSGSEQYF.

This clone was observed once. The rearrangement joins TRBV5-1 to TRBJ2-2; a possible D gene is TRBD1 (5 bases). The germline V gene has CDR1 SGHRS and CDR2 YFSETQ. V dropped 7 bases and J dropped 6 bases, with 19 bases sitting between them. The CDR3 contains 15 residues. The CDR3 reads CASGDSQTVPGELFF. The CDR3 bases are TGCGCCAGCGGTGACTCGCAGACAGTTCCCGGGGAGCTGTTTTTT.

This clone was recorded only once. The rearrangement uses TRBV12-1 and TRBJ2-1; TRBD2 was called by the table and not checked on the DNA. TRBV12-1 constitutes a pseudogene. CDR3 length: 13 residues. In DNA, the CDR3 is TGTGCCAGCAGCTTTGCGGGAGTGAATGAGCAGTTCTTC. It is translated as CASSFAGVNEQFF.

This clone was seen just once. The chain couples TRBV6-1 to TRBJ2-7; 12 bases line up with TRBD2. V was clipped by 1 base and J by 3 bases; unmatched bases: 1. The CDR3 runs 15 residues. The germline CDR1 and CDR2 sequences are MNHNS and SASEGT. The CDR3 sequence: CASSEGLAGVYEQYF. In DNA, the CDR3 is TGTGCCAGCAGTGAAGGACTAGCGGGAGTCTACGAGCAGTACTTC.

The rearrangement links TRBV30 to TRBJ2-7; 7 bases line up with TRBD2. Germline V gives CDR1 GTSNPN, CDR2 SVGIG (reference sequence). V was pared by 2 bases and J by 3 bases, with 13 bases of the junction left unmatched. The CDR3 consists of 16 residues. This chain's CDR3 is CAWSKPSGGGYYEQYF. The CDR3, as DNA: TGTGCCTGGAGTAAACCTTCGGGAGGTGGGTACTACGAGCAGTACTTC.

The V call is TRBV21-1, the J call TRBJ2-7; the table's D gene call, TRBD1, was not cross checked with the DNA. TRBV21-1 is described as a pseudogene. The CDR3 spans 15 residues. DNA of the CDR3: TGTGCCACACGACCAGACCGACAGGTCACCTACGAGCAGTACTTC. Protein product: CATRPDRQVTYEQYF.

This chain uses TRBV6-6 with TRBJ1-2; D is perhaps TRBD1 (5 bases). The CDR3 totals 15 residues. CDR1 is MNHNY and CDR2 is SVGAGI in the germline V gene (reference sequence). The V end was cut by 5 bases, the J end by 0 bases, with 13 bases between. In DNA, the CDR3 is TGTGCCAGCAGTCCGACCCCGACAGCTAACTATGGCTACACCTTC. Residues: CASSPTPTANYGYTF.

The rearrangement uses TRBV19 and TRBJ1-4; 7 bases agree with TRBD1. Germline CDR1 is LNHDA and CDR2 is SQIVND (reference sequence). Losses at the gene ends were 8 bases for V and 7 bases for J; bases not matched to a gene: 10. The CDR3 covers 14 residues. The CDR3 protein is CASGGGRLGEKLFF. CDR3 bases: TGTGCCAGTGGAGGGGGCAGGCTAGGTGAAAAACTGTTTTTT.

CDR3 in DNA: TGTGCCAGCAGTAAGGGACAGGCTCCGGGAGATACGCAGTATTTT. Translated, it gives CASSKGQAPGDTQYF. V and J are TRBV27 and TRBJ2-3; 8 bases are a match to TRBD1. V shed 5 bases, J shed 5 bases, and the junction held 9 bases outside the gene matches. The CDR3 has 15 amino acids. The germline gives CDR1 MNHEY, CDR2 SMNVEV (reference sequence).

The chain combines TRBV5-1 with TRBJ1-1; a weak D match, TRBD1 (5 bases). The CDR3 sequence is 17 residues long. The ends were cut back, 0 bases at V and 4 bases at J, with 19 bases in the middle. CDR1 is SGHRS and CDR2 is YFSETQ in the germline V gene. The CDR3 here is CASSLGALQGYGTEAFF. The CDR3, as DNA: TGCGCCAGCAGCTTGGGGGCCCTTCAGGGTTATGGCACTGAAGCTTTCTTT.

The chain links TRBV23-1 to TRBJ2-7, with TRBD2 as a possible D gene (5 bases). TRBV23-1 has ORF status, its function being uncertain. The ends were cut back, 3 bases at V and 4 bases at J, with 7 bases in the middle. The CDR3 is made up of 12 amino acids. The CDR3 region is CASSQDLYEQYF. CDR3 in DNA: TGCGCCAGCAGTCAGGACTTATACGAGCAGTACTTC.

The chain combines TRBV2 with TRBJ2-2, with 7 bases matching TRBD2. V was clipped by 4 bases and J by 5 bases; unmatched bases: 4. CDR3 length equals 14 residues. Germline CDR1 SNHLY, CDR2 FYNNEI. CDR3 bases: TGTGCCAGCAGTGGAGAGCGGGGTACCGGGGAGCTGTTTTTT. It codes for CASSGERGTGELFF.